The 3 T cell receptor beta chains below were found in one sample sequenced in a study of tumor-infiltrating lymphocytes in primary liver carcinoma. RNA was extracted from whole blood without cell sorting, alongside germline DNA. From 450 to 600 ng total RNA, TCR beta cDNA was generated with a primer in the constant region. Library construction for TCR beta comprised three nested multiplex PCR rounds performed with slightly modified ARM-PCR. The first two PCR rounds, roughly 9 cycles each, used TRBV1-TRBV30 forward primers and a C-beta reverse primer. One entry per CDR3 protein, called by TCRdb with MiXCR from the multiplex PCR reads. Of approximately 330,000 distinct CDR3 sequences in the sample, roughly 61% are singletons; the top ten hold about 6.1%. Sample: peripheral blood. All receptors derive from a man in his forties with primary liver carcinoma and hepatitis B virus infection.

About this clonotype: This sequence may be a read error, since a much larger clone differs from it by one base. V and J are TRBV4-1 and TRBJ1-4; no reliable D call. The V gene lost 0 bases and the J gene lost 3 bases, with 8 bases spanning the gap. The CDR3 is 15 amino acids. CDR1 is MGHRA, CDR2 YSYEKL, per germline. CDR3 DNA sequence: TGCGCCAGCAGCCAAGAACGTGTGTCTAATGAAAAACTGTTTTTT. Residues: CASSQERVSNEKLFF.

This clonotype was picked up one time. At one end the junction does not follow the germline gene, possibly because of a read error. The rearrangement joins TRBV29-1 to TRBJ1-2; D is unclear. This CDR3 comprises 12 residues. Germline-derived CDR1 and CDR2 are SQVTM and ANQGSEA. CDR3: CSVDGNSYDYTF. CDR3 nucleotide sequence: TGCAGCGTTGATGGAAATAGCTATGACTACACCTTC. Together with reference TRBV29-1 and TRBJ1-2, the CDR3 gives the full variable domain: SAVISQKPSRDICQRGTSLTIQCQVDSQVTMMFWYRQQPGQSLTLIATANQGSEATYESGFVIDKFPISRPNLTFSTLTVSNMSPEDSSIYLCSVDGNSYDYTFGSGTRLTVV.

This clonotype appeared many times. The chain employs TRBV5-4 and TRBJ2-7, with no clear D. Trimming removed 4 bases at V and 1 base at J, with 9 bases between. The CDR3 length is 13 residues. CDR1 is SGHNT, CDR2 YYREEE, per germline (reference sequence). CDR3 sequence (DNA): TGTGCCAGCAGCCAAAAGCTTTCCTACGAGCAGTACTTC. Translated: CASSQKLSYEQYF. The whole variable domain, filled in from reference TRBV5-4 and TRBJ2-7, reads ETGVTQSPTHLIKTRGQQVTLRCSSQSGHNTVSWYQQALGQGPQFIFQYYREEENGRGNFPPRFSGLQFPNYSSELNVNALELDDSALYLCASSQKLSYEQYFGPGTRLTVT.